The source of this TCR beta chain is a study of T cell changes during pregnancy in multiple sclerosis (dated by TCRdb to about 2019). Some background on the complete study: In women with multiple sclerosis, the researchers looked at how the T cell repertoire shifted as pregnancy progressed.

Spanning cysteine to phenylalanine, the CDR3 consists of 14 amino acids. This entry keeps only the CDR3 DNA: 42 bases, framed from base 1. CDR1 SQVTM and CDR2 ANQGSEA are derived from the germline V gene. Trimming leaves V shorter by 5 bases and J shorter by 5 bases, with the junction holding 11 bases beyond the gene matches. A single count supports this clone. Its antigen is unknown. The sample holds no much larger clone one base away, and base qualities are not on file. To prepare the library, the immunoSEQ multiplex PCR assay was applied. TCRdb re-hosts the immuneACCESS table, in-frame sequences only. Its copies lack some clones; in the studies checked, an unresolved V gene accounts for under half of them, and the cause for the rest is not known. Across this sample there are about 110,000 clones, with about 89% seen only once. About 3% of the sample is held by the ten biggest clonotypes.

The sequence is built from TRBV29-1 and TRBJ2-5; TRBD1 matches 7 bases in the middle. The starting material was peripheral blood, obtained after pregnancy. This clonotype was obtained from a female donor with multiple sclerosis, enrolled in a pregnancy study. The DNA sequence reads TGCAGCGTTACCCCCCCGACAGGGACGGAGACCCAGTACTTC. It codes for CSVTPPTGTETQYF. When the CDR3 is completed using the reference TRBV29-1 and TRBJ2-5 genes on either side, the full variable domain is SAVISQKPSRDICQRGTSLTIQCQVDSQVTMMFWYRQQPGQSLTLIATANQGSEATYESGFVIDKFPISRPNLTFSTLTVSNMSPEDSSIYLCSVTPPTGTETQYFGPGTRLLVL.